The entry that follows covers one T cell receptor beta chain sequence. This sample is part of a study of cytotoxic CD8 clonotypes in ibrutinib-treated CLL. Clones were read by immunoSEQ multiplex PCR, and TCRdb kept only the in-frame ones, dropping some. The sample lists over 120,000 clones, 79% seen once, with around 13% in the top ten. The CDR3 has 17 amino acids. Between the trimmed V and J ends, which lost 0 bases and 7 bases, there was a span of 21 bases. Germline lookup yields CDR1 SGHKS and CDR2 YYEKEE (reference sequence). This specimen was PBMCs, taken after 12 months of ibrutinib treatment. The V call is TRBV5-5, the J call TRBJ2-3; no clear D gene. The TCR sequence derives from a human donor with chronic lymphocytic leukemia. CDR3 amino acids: CASSLVGYGEHLYTQYF. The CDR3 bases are TGTGCCAGCAGCTTGGTGGGGTACGGTGAGCATTTGTATACGCAGTATTTT. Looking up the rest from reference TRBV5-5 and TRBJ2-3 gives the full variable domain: DAGVTQSPTHLIKTRGQQVTLRCSPISGHKSVSWYQQVLGQGPQFIFQYYEKEERGRGNFPDRFSARQFPNYSSELNVNALLLGDSALYLCASSLVGYGEHLYTQYFGPGTRLTVL.